Given below is one T cell receptor beta chain in context. Germline values: CDR1 MNHEY, CDR2 SVGAGI. V lost 2 bases to trimming and J lost 1 base, with 11 bases between them. This CDR3 has 15 amino acids. The method was immunoSEQ multiplex PCR; TCRdb's version includes in-frame clones alone and lacks a portion of them. The sample includes 95,000 to 100,000 clones, 81% of them seen just once. The data originate from a study of blood T cell repertoires in COVID-19. In the study overall: Material from acute and convalescent COVID-19 was sourced from the United States, Italy and Spain.

The chain combines TRBV6-5 with TRBJ1-1, with D perhaps TRBD1 (5 bases). The sequenced sample was peripheral blood. The sequence derives from a woman of 80 years or more with acute or convalescent COVID-19. The CDR3 nucleotides are TGTGCCAGCAGTTACCAAACAACAGGGAACACTGAAGCTTTCTTT. Its protein is CASSYQTTGNTEAFF.